This entry lists 5 T cell receptor beta chains sequenced from one sample in a study of beta chain features in type 1 diabetes. Isolated RNA was reverse transcribed in full, so expressed TCRB transcripts were sequenced. The method was immunoSEQ multiplex PCR; TCRdb's version includes in-frame clones alone and lacks a portion of them. The profile shows some 190,000 clones, 6.5% to 9.5% of them singletons. Study-wide results and limits: Moderate but significant shortening of TCRB CDR3s was recorded in all four CD4+ subsets from Type 1 diabetes patients.

Which antigens these TCRs recognize remains unknown. Input material: central memory CD4+ T cells from blood. These receptors were collected from a woman aged 40 to 50 with type 1 diabetes.

The chain links TRBV19 to TRBJ1-5; the D is unclear. CDR1 is LNHDA and CDR2 is SQIVND in the germline V gene (reference sequence). V was cut by 4 bases and J by 3 bases, with 10 bases left in between. The CDR3 consists of 14 residues. The CDR3 DNA is TGTGCCAGTAGTAGCAGGCCGGACAATCAGCCCCAGCATTTT. Protein product: CASSSRPDNQPQHF.

This clone was observed a handful of times. The CDR3 nucleotides are TGCGCCAGCAGCTTGGTGGGGCAGCAACTAACCGGGGAGCTGTTTTTT. Its translation is CASSLVGQQLTGELFF. The rearrangement links TRBV5-1 to TRBJ2-2; a possible D gene is TRBD1 (5 bases). The CDR3 covers 16 residues. V dropped 0 bases and J dropped 5 bases, with 14 bases sitting between them. Germline lookup yields CDR1 SGHRS and CDR2 YFSETQ.

There are a few counts of this clone. The same CDR3 also results from other DNA sequences found in this sample. The CDR3 DNA sequence: TGCGCCAGCAGCTCCGGGACAGCGAACACCGGGGAGCTGTTTTTT. Residues: CASSSGTANTGELFF. The rearrangement links TRBV5-1 to TRBJ2-2; 7 bases are a match to TRBD1. V lost 3 bases to trimming and J lost 0 bases; unmatched junction nucleotides: 2. The length of the CDR3 is 15 residues. The germline gives CDR1 SGHRS, CDR2 YFSETQ.

CDR3 DNA sequence: TGTGCCAGCAGGGCTTACAGGGAAACTGAAGCTTTCTTT. Translating it yields CASRAYRETEAFF. This chain joins TRBV28 and TRBJ1-1; maybe TRBD1 (6 bases). Trimming pared 6 bases from V and 5 bases from J, leaving 13 bases between. This CDR3 comprises 13 residues. Looked up from germline, CDR1 is MDHEN and CDR2 is SYDVKM.

This clone has a handful of counts. The chain combines TRBV6-6 with TRBJ1-2; D possibly corresponds to TRBD1 (5 bases). The V gene's germline CDR1 is MNHNY and CDR2 SVGAGI (reference sequence). Trimming removed 0 bases from V and 4 bases from J, with 15 bases in between. This CDR3 contains 16 residues. The CDR3 reads CASSYSTVSWGYGYTF. The CDR3 nucleotides are TGTGCCAGCAGTTACTCGACAGTGAGCTGGGGCTATGGCTACACCTTC.